What follows are 8 T cell receptor beta chains derived from one specimen sequenced in a study of blood T cell repertoires in COVID-19. Only in-frame clones appear in the TCRdb table, and some are missing; sequencing was by immunoSEQ multiplex PCR. The table lists about 90,000 clones, approximately 78% of them singletons, with around an eighth in the top ten. Sequencing used peripheral blood. The receptors were sampled from a human donor in a cohort sampled during active COVID-19.

The chain carries TRBV7-3 and TRBJ2-6; TRBD1 might be the D (5 bases). V was cut by 5 bases and J by 0 bases, with 17 bases left in between. The CDR3 is made up of 18 amino acids. Germline assignment: CDR1 SGHTA and CDR2 FQGTGA. Written as DNA, the CDR3 is TGTGCCAGCAGCCCCTCGGGCAGGGCCCTCTCTGGGGCCAACGTCCTGACTTTC. Amino acids: CASSPSGRALSGANVLTF.

The rearrangement uses TRBV28 and TRBJ2-1, with D perhaps TRBD2 (6 bases). The germline V and J ends were trimmed by 3 bases and 0 bases, with 9 bases remaining between them. Germline V gives CDR1 MDHEN, CDR2 SYDVKM. The CDR3 has 15 amino acids. The CDR3 sequence: CASSLTRNSYNEQFF. Here the CDR3 DNA reads TGTGCCAGCAGTTTGACTAGAAACTCCTACAATGAGCAGTTCTTC.

The chain joins TRBV5-1 to TRBJ1-2; 7 bases agree with TRBD1. Germline CDR1 SGHRS, CDR2 YFSETQ. This CDR3 contains 15 residues. V trimming: 4 bases; J trimming: 2 bases; junction bases outside the gene matches: 8. CDR3 loop: CASSLKGALNYGYTF. As DNA, the CDR3 is TGCGCCAGCAGCCTTAAGGGGGCGTTAAACTATGGCTACACCTTC.

The chain uses TRBV11-1 and TRBJ2-1, with no clear D. The germline V and J ends were trimmed by 3 bases and 8 bases, with 11 bases remaining between them. CDR1 SGHAT and CDR2 FQDESV come from the germline V gene (reference sequence). The CDR3 runs to 13 residues. This chain's CDR3 is CASSFPVADEQFF. CDR3 DNA: TGTGCCAGCAGCTTTCCAGTCGCCGATGAGCAGTTCTTC.

This clone was observed once. The chain carries TRBV18 and TRBJ2-3; the D gene is possibly TRBD2 (6 bases). The V end was cut by 3 bases, the J end by 1 base, with 11 bases between. CDR1 and CDR2 (germline): KGHSH, LQKENI. This CDR3 has 15 amino acids. The CDR3 nucleotides are TGTGCCAGCTCACCGTCGACTAGAGGCACAGATACGCAGTATTTT. Translated, it gives CASSPSTRGTDTQYF.

This clone showed up just once. The chain couples TRBV7-2 to TRBJ1-5, with D uncertain. Germline V gene sequence: CDR1 SGHTA, CDR2 FQGNSA. V gave up 5 bases and J gave up 6 bases, with 14 bases separating them. The CDR3 runs to 14 residues. DNA of the CDR3: TGTGCCAGCAGCCCCACCCCGCGGAGTCAGCCCCAGCATTTT. Protein product: CASSPTPRSQPQHF.

V usage is TRBV28 and J usage is TRBJ1-3; TRBD1 matches 7 bases. Germline CDR1 is MDHEN and CDR2 is SYDVKM. CDR3 length equals 14 residues. The J segment lost 5 bases and the V segment lost 0 bases, leaving 1 base of the junction unmatched. CDR3 region: CASSLWTGRNTIYF. CDR3 DNA: TGTGCCAGCAGTTTATGGACAGGGCGAAACACCATATATTTT. Full variable domain (outside the CDR3, taken from reference TRBV28 and TRBJ1-3): DVKVTQSSRYLVKRTGEKVFLECVQDMDHENMFWYRQDPGLGLRLIYFSYDVKMKEKGDIPEGYSVSREKKERFSLILESASTNQTSMYLCASSLWTGRNTIYFGEGSWLTVV.

V and J are TRBV7-3 and TRBJ1-2; 8 positions agree with TRBD1. The germline V gene encodes CDR1 SGHTA and CDR2 FQGTGA. CDR3 length: 14 residues. V lost 5 bases and J lost 8; bases outside the gene matches: 10. In nucleotides, the CDR3 is TGTGCCAGCAGCCCACAACAGGGGGAGGACGGCTACACCTTC. Residues: CASSPQQGEDGYTF.